This T cell receptor beta chain was documented in a study of cytotoxic CD8 clonotypes in ibrutinib-treated CLL. Clones were sequenced by immunoSEQ multiplex PCR, and TCRdb holds only the in-frame ones, with some missing. The sample holds more than 110,000 clones; approximately 90% are singletons and the top ten take roughly 10%. Broader study findings: A difference in sampling times existed between sustained-remission and progressing patients. The study found public clonotypes uncommon, contracting or stable on treatment.

The ends lost 6 bases at V and 7 bases at J; junction bases unmatched: 11. This CDR3 is built from 15 residues. Germline CDR1 reads MDHEN; CDR2 reads SYDVKM. As to this clone: What it binds is unknown.

The clonotype comes from a human donor with chronic lymphocytic leukemia. The sample was PBMCs, taken after 12 months of ibrutinib treatment. The gene calls are TRBV28 and TRBJ1-5, with TRBD1 identical over 8 bases. DNA for the CDR3: TGTGCCAGCAGCCCGGGGCAGGGGGCGGAGCAGCCCCAGCATTTT. This gives the protein CASSPGQGAEQPQHF.